The clone carrying this T cell receptor beta chain was counted a few times. This entry is derived from a study of T-cell reconstitution after alpha-beta-depleted transplantation in children. Unique molecular identifiers were incorporated when the TCRbeta library was constructed. TCRdb re-derived calls from the PCR reads in MiXCR, one entry per CDR3 protein. The sample carries fewer than 700,000 distinct CDR3 sequences, 10% to 15% recorded once. CDR1 and CDR2 (germline): DFQATT, SNEGSKA (reference sequence). The CDR3 runs to 15 residues. Trimming took 6 bases from V and 6 from J; bases not matched to a gene: 13.

V gene TRBV20-1 combines with J gene TRBJ2-3; the match to TRBD2 covers 9 bases. This receptor was identified in a male patient under 18 who had a stem cell transplant for acute myeloid leukemia, so the T cells may come from the graft donor. The input for sequencing was PBMCs, mostly from graft donor cells, taken 360 days after TCRalphabeta/CD19-depleted stem cell transplant. The CDR3 sequence: CSASYGGRASDTQYF. Written as DNA, the CDR3 is TGCAGTGCCAGCTATGGCGGGAGGGCTTCCGATACGCAGTATTTT.